These 23 T cell receptor beta chains share one sample of origin, sequenced in a study of T-cell reconstitution after alpha-beta-depleted transplantation in children (dated by TCRdb to between 2015 and 2016). Library creation used PCR. Sequencing was performed on an Illumina HiSeq 2500. Molecular barcoding was employed in the preparation of TCR libraries, with unique molecular identifiers being used to normalize TCRbeta repertoire quantification. TCRdb reanalyzed the raw reads on its own, using fastp at Q25 for trimming and MiXCR for clone calling, and kept in-frame beta chains. Rows with one shared CDR3 protein collapse into an entry with the most common genes and DNA. The sample data list 350,000 to 500,000 distinct CDR3 sequences, and around 46% of these were observed just once. In total, the top ten clones hold around a quarter of the sample. Read against the paper, the sample's treatment or condition label means: allogeneic hematopoietic cell transplantation with graft depleted of TCRalphabeta T cells and CD19 B cells.

Sequenced here: PBMCs, sampled before TCRalphabeta/CD19-depleted stem cell transplant. These receptors originate from a girl aged 2-10 years with aplastic anemia, due to receive a stem cell transplant.

The chain joins TRBV4-3 to TRBJ2-2; D is ambiguous. V shed 4 bases and J shed 0 bases, with 12 bases lying between them. Germline loops: CDR1 LGHNA, CDR2 YSLEER. The CDR3 spans 16 residues. The CDR3 spells CASSRRAGPNTGELFF. The CDR3 DNA reads TGCGCCAGCAGCCGGAGAGCCGGTCCGAACACCGGGGAGCTGTTTTTT.

This clonotype showed up many times. V and J are TRBV20-1 and TRBJ1-1, with TRBD1 matching over 10 bases. Germline V lookup: CDR1 DFQATT, CDR2 SNEGSKA (reference sequence). Trimming at V came to 6 bases and at J to 4 bases, leaving 8 bases not matched to a gene. The CDR3 extends over 14 amino acids. The CDR3 DNA sequence: TGCAGTGCCGCCAAGGACAGGGGGGCCACTGAAGCTTTCTTT. This encodes CSAAKDRGATEAFF.

The genes are TRBV7-2 and TRBJ2-1, with TRBD2 identical over 7 bases. CDR1 and CDR2 (germline): SGHTA, FQGNSA. J gave up 9 bases and V 5 bases, and 16 bases lay outside the gene matches. The CDR3 length is 16 residues. The CDR3 DNA reads TGTGCCAGCAGCCCTAGTCTAGCGGCCCAGGCGGGTGAGCAGTTCTTC. Protein sequence: CASSPSLAAQAGEQFF.

This clonotype was observed at least ten times. The chain joins TRBV12-3 or TRBV12-4 to TRBJ2-1; 10 nucleotides agree with TRBD2. This CDR3 has 16 residues. With V trimmed by 1 base and J by 9 bases, 9 bases remained unmatched. The CDR3 bases are TGTGCCAGCAGTTTAGGCAGTAGCGGGAGGATAGGTGAGCAGTTCTTC. This translates into CASSLGSSGRIGEQFF.

There are a few counts of this clonotype. The rearrangement joins TRBV5-1 to TRBJ2-3, with 8 bases identical to TRBD2. Germline CDR1 is SGHRS and CDR2 is YFSETQ. This CDR3 comprises 16 residues. With 4 bases clipped from V and 0 bases from J, the junction kept 7 bases outside the gene matches. The CDR3 spells CASSPGASGSTDTQYF. CDR3 coding DNA: TGCGCCAGCAGCCCCGGTGCTAGCGGGAGCACAGATACGCAGTATTTT. Full variable domain (missing parts from reference TRBV5-1 and TRBJ2-3): KAGVTQTPRYLIKTRGQQVTLSCSPISGHRSVSWYQQTPGQGLQFLFEYFSETQRNKGNFPGRFSGRQFSNSRSEMNVSTLELGDSALYLCASSPGASGSTDTQYFGPGTRLTVL.

This clonotype appeared a few times. This chain connects TRBV20-1 to TRBJ1-5; TRBD1 agrees at 9 bases. From germline, CDR1 is DFQATT and CDR2 SNEGSKA (reference sequence). V was pared by 0 bases and J by 2 bases, with 5 bases of the junction left unmatched. The CDR3 totals 16 residues. CDR3 in DNA: TGCAGTGCTAGAGACGGGACAGGGAGCGGCAATCAGCCCCAGCATTTT. This sequence encodes CSARDGTGSGNQPQHF.

The V gene is TRBV28, the J gene TRBJ2-3; 7 bases align to TRBD2. Per germline, CDR1 MDHEN and CDR2 SYDVKM. The CDR3 is made up of 13 amino acids. The V gene end was trimmed by 6 bases and the J gene end by 5 bases; junction bases not matched to a gene: 5. In nucleotides, the CDR3 is TGTGCCAGCAGGCTTACTAGCGTAGATACGCAGTATTTT. As protein: CASRLTSVDTQYF.

The J gene is TRBJ2-7, the V gene TRBV20-1; TRBD1 matches at 8 bases. J was trimmed by 6 bases and V by 5 bases; bases with no gene match: 3. The germline gives CDR1 DFQATT, CDR2 SNEGSKA (reference sequence). The CDR3 loop spans 11 amino acids. The CDR3: CSAQTGAEQYF. CDR3 DNA: TGCAGTGCTCAGACAGGGGCCGAGCAGTACTTC.

V and J are TRBV6-6 and TRBJ1-2; unclear D gene. This CDR3 spans 13 amino acids. Germline CDR1 and CDR2: MNHNY and SVGAGI (reference sequence). Trimming took off 4 bases at V and 8 bases at J, with 14 bases between the two ends. The chain's CDR3 is CASSLGLSGGYTF. The CDR3 coding sequence is TGTGCCAGCAGTTTGGGCTTGAGCGGAGGCTACACCTTC.

The CDR3 reads CASSFQGSSTDTQYF. CDR3 sequence (DNA): TGCGCCAGCAGCTTCCAGGGATCTAGCACAGATACGCAGTATTTT. The chain employs TRBV5-1 and TRBJ2-3, with a tentative D call TRBD1 (5 bases). The CDR3 totals 15 residues. The V and J ends lost 2 bases and 0 bases respectively, with 10 bases between them. Germline V lookup: CDR1 SGHRS, CDR2 YFSETQ. Full variable domain (remainder filled in from reference TRBV5-1 and TRBJ2-3): KAGVTQTPRYLIKTRGQQVTLSCSPISGHRSVSWYQQTPGQGLQFLFEYFSETQRNKGNFPGRFSGRQFSNSRSEMNVSTLELGDSALYLCASSFQGSSTDTQYFGPGTRLTVL.

This clonotype came up many times. The chain links TRBV7-9 to TRBJ2-2; D gene ambiguous. Germline V gene data show CDR1 as SEHNR and CDR2 as FQNEAQ (reference sequence). V was shortened by 1 base and J by 2 bases, with 5 bases between the two germline ends. The CDR3 is made up of 14 amino acids. In DNA form, the CDR3 reads TGTGCCAGCAGCTTAGTAGTAAACACCGGGGAGCTGTTTTTT. Translated, it gives CASSLVVNTGELFF.

This clonotype has only one observation. The genes are TRBV5-1 and TRBJ2-1; maybe TRBD1 (5 bases). With 2 bases removed from V and 0 bases from J, the gap between germline ends came to 18 bases. The germline V gene encodes CDR1 SGHRS and CDR2 YFSETQ. CDR3 length: 18 amino acids. The CDR3 coding sequence is TGCGCCAGCAGCTTTCGGTTCGTGCTAGACAGCTCCTACAATGAGCAGTTCTTC. Protein product: CASSFRFVLDSSYNEQFF.

In this sample, this clonotype turned up a few times. The V and J genes are TRBV5-4 and TRBJ2-5, with 11 bases that match TRBD2. V trimming: 2 bases; J trimming: 5 bases; junction bases outside the gene matches: 5. Germline CDR1 SGHNT, CDR2 YYREEE (reference sequence). CDR3 length: 15 residues. CDR3 DNA sequence: TGTGCCAGCAGCTTAACTAGCGGGAGCTGGGAGACCCAGTACTTC. Translation gives CASSLTSGSWETQYF.

This clonotype was seen only once. The chain is built from TRBV7-9 and TRBJ1-4; TRBD1 is a possible D gene (6 bases). CDR3 length equals 15 residues. CDR1 SEHNR and CDR2 FQNEAQ come from the germline V gene (reference sequence). Trimming shortened V by 1 base and J by 3 bases, and 9 bases separated the two germline ends. As DNA, the CDR3 is TGTGCCAGCAGCTTAGGAGGGGGGCCTAATGAAAAACTGTTTTTT. It specifies CASSLGGGPNEKLFF.

The V call is TRBV5-1, the J call TRBJ2-7; no reliable D call. This CDR3 has 11 amino acids. Germline assignment: CDR1 SGHRS and CDR2 YFSETQ. Trimming took 3 bases from V and 5 from J, leaving 6 bases between them. The CDR3 sequence: CASSSVNEQYF. The CDR3 DNA reads TGCGCCAGCAGCTCGGTAAACGAGCAGTACTTC.

This clonotype was counted at least ten times. The chain joins TRBV7-9 to TRBJ2-7; D is possibly TRBD2 (6 bases). This CDR3 has 16 amino acids. V lost 3 bases to trimming and J lost 2 bases, with 17 bases between them. Germline values: CDR1 SEHNR, CDR2 FQNEAQ (reference sequence). The CDR3 spells CASSFKGRETAYEQYF. DNA for the CDR3: TGTGCCAGCAGCTTTAAGGGACGGGAGACCGCCTACGAGCAGTACTTC.

The table lists this clonotype with many counts. The genes are TRBV4-1 and TRBJ1-2; D gene ambiguous. Germline V gene sequence: CDR1 MGHRA, CDR2 YSYEKL. V lost 0 bases to trimming and J lost 5 bases, with 19 bases between them. CDR3 size: 17 residues. CDR3 amino acids: CASSQDLAQSNPYGYTF. Written as DNA, the CDR3 is TGCGCCAGCAGCCAAGATCTGGCACAGAGCAACCCTTATGGCTACACCTTC.

The chain employs TRBV5-1 and TRBJ2-3, with 8 positions matching TRBD1. The CDR3 loop spans 17 amino acids. Germline CDR1 SGHRS, CDR2 YFSETQ. With 0 bases clipped from V and 5 bases from J, the junction kept 11 bases outside the gene matches. The CDR3 DNA follows: TGCGCCAGCAGCTTGGAGGGTCTTGGACAGGGTGGAGATACGCAGTATTTT. Translated: CASSLEGLGQGGDTQYF.

The sample holds a few counts of this clonotype. The V gene is TRBV6-5, the J gene TRBJ2-3; 9 positions agree with TRBD2. The J segment lost 4 bases and the V segment lost 0 bases, leaving 8 bases of the junction unmatched. The CDR3 is made up of 17 amino acids. Germline loops: CDR1 MNHEY, CDR2 SVGAGI. CDR3 loop: CASSYSSSGMRPDTQYF. The DNA for the CDR3 is TGTGCCAGCAGTTACTCGTCTAGCGGGATGAGGCCAGATACGCAGTATTTT.

This clonotype has just a few counts. The V and J genes are TRBV20-1 and TRBJ2-7; a possible D gene is TRBD1 (6 bases). Trimming removed 4 bases at V and 3 bases at J, with 19 bases between. The CDR3 totals 15 residues. The germline V gene encodes CDR1 DFQATT and CDR2 SNEGSKA (reference sequence). This CDR3 is CSATRSTGPLYEQYF. DNA of the CDR3: TGCAGTGCTACTCGGTCGACAGGACCGCTCTACGAGCAGTACTTC.

This clonotype was observed a few times. The chain uses TRBV7-3 and TRBJ1-5, with no clear D. The ends were cut back, 3 bases at V and 4 bases at J, with 13 bases in the middle. The germline V gene has CDR1 SGHTA and CDR2 FQGTGA. The CDR3 consists of 15 residues. The CDR3 nucleotides are TGTGCCAGCAGCTTCTCAAACGGAGTTAATCAGCCCCAGCATTTT. It yields the protein CASSFSNGVNQPQHF.

In this sample, this clonotype turned up a few times. J is TRBJ1-4 and V is TRBV4-3, with D perhaps TRBD1 (5 bases). Trimming cost V 1 base and J 4 bases, with 16 bases left between them. The CDR3 extends over 17 amino acids. CDR1 is LGHNA, CDR2 YSLEER, per germline. In DNA, the CDR3 is TGCGCCAGCAGCCAAGCCCCCCAGGGAGACCTTAATGAAAAACTGTTTTTT. Translation gives CASSQAPQGDLNEKLFF.

V and J are TRBV4-2 and TRBJ1-4; D remains unclear. The CDR3 extends over 17 amino acids. Germline V gene data show CDR1 as LGHNA and CDR2 as YNFKEQ. V dropped 0 bases and J dropped 8 bases, with 19 bases sitting between them. CDR3 sequence reads: CASSQEGTDLAGEKLFF. The CDR3 nucleotides read TGTGCCAGCAGCCAAGAAGGAACGGACCTAGCCGGGGAAAAACTGTTTTTT.